A selection of T cell receptor beta chains follows, all from one sample in a study of T-cell reconstitution after alpha-beta-depleted transplantation in children. From the PCR reads, TCRdb called clonotypes with MiXCR, one entry per CDR3 protein. This table has 60,000 to 85,000 distinct CDR3 sequences, around a sixth appearing once. Sequences were derived from PBMCs, mostly from graft donor cells, sampled 360 days after TCRalphabeta/CD19-depleted stem cell transplant. These receptors originate from a male patient aged 2 to 10 who had a stem cell transplant for acute lymphoblastic leukemia, so the T cells may come from the graft donor. Both conserved end residues are part of each CDR3. Each record gives: clone size, V gene, D gene, J gene, CDR3 DNA, CDR3 protein. The D gene is left open where the match is weak. Clone size is shown for a subset of rows, as once, few, many or a class of expanded clone.

>few|TRBV5-1|NA|TRBJ2-7
TGCGCCAGCAGCTTGGTGGGACTTTTGAGCTCCTACGAGCAGTACTTC
CASSLVGLLSSYEQYF
>few|TRBV10-1|NA|TRBJ2-1
TGCGCCAGCAGTGCGGTACAGGCCCGTGAGCAGTTCTTC
CASSAVQAREQFF
>NA|TRBV5-1|NA|TRBJ2-1
TGCGCCAGCAGCTTGTATCCCCGTGAGTACAATGAGCAGTTCTTC
CASSLYPREYNEQFF
>NA|TRBV10-3|NA|TRBJ2-3
TGTGCCATCAGTGAGTCGTTGGCGAGGCCCTCCTATACGCAGTATTTT
CAISESLARPSYTQYF
>few|TRBV5-1|NA|TRBJ2-1
TGCGCCAGCAGCTTTGTATTGGGCTCCTACAATGAGCAGTTCTTC
CASSFVLGSYNEQFF
>NA|TRBV12-3/TRBV12-4|TRBD2|TRBJ2-1
TGTGCCAGCAGTTTCGTACTAGCGGGAGGCAATGAGCAGTTCTTC
CASSFVLAGGNEQFF
>many|TRBV7-6|TRBD1|TRBJ2-7
TGTGCCAGCAGCTTAGTCTATCGGGACAGGGGTTACTACGAGCAGTACTTC
CASSLVYRDRGYYEQYF
>once|TRBV7-2|NA|TRBJ2-4
TGTGCCAGCAGCTTAGAACCGGGCCGCGCCAAAAACATTCAGTACTTC
CASSLEPGRAKNIQYF
>many|TRBV3-1|TRBD1|TRBJ1-1
TGTGCCAGCAGCACGACAGGGGTGAACACTGAAGCTTTCTTT
CASSTTGVNTEAFF
>NA|TRBV4-2|TRBD2|TRBJ2-7
TGTGCCAGCGCGGGGAGGGAGGGCCTCGAGCAGTACTTC
CASAGREGLEQYF
>many|TRBV20-1|TRBD2|TRBJ2-5
TGCAGTGCTAGCAGCGGGAGGGCCCGGGAGACCCAGTACTTC
CSASSGRARETQYF
>NA|TRBV6-5|NA|TRBJ1-3
TGTGCCAGCAGTTACTCGAACAGGATTTTCTCTGGAAACACCATATATTTT
CASSYSNRIFSGNTIYF
>few|TRBV6-1|TRBD1|TRBJ1-6
TGTGCCAGCAGCGAAGTGACAGGGTTAAATTCACCCCTCCACTTT
CASSEVTGLNSPLHF
>many|TRBV20-1|TRBD2|TRBJ2-5
TGCAGTGCCGGGAGGGTTTTCCAAGAGACCCAGTACTTC
CSAGRVFQETQYF
>few|TRBV4-1|NA|TRBJ2-7
TGCGCCAGCAGCCCTTTTAGGATAACAGGGCCTCGTGGGGACGAGCAGTACTTC
CASSPFRITGPRGDEQYF
>NA|TRBV24-1|NA|TRBJ2-2
TGTGCCACCAGTGTAGGGGGGCGTGACACCGGGGAGCTGTTTTTT
CATSVGGRDTGELFF
>many|TRBV7-9|TRBD2|TRBJ2-7
TGTGCCAGCAGCCAGGGACTAGCGGGTGGTTACGAGCAGTACTTC
CASSQGLAGGYEQYF
>NA|TRBV7-9|NA|TRBJ2-3
TGTGCCAGCACCAAAGGGACTCCGCGCACAGATACGCAGTATTTT
CASTKGTPRTDTQYF
>NA|TRBV6-1|TRBD1|TRBJ1-1
TGTGCCAGCAGTGACTGGGACAGGGTTACTGAAGCTTTCTTT
CASSDWDRVTEAFF
>NA|TRBV4-1|TRBD2|TRBJ2-5
TGCGCCAGCAGCCAAGGCAAGGGACTAGCGGGAGGAGAGACCCAGTACTTC
CASSQGKGLAGGETQYF
>many|TRBV7-9|TRBD1|TRBJ1-1
TGTGAGGGACAGAAACTGAACACTGAAGCTTTCTTT
CEGQKLNTEAFF
>NA|TRBV12-3/TRBV12-4|NA|TRBJ2-4
TGTGCCAGCAGTTTAGCGGACCACACCCTAGCCAAAAACATTCAGTACTTC
CASSLADHTLAKNIQYF
>few|TRBV11-1|NA|TRBJ2-6
TGTGCCAGCAGTAGGCTACAGGGGGGGAGAGGTCTAAGGGCCAACGTCCTGACTTTC
CASSRLQGGRGLRANVLTF
>NA|TRBV6-1|NA|TRBJ2-3
TGTGCCAGCACCTCGGGGGCATGGACAGATACGCAGTATTTT
CASTSGAWTDTQYF
>NA|TRBV30|NA|TRBJ2-1
TGTGCCTGGTTATCAGGACCGTACAATGAGCAGTTCTTC
CAWLSGPYNEQFF
>NA|TRBV11-2|TRBD2|TRBJ2-3
TGTGCCAGCAGCCCGGGACTAGCGGGACGCACAGATACGCAGTATTTT
CASSPGLAGRTDTQYF
>NA|TRBV7-2|NA|TRBJ2-1
TGTGCCAGCAGCTTAGTTCCCGGGGCGCAGTTCTTC
CASSLVPGAQFF
>few|TRBV10-3|NA|TRBJ2-7
TGTGCCATCCGGGACTCCTCCTACGAGCAGTACTTC
CAIRDSSYEQYF
>NA|TRBV7-9|NA|TRBJ2-3
TGTGCCAGCAGCCATGCGGCGGGACGTGGAGATACGCAGTATTTT
CASSHAAGRGDTQYF
>few|TRBV4-1|NA|TRBJ2-2
TGCGCCAGCAGCCGGCCACTAGAGGGGGGGGTCGGGGAGCTGTTTTTT
CASSRPLEGGVGELFF
>NA|TRBV4-1|TRBD2|TRBJ2-1
TGCGCCAGCAGCCAAGTTTTGGGGACTAGCGGGATCAATGAGCAGTTCTTC
CASSQVLGTSGINEQFF
>few|TRBV4-1|NA|TRBJ2-1
TGCGCCAGCAGCCCACGGTTCAATGAGCAGTTCTTC
CASSPRFNEQFF